The next 21 T cell receptor beta chains were all read from a single sample in a study of CD8 T cells in ankylosing spondylitis. TCRdb ran MiXCR on the 5' RACE reads and lists one entry per CDR3 protein. Of about 35,000 distinct CDR3 sequences listed, 3% are singletons. The sequencing input was blood, either unsorted or a sorted T cell fraction (not recorded which). The origin of the receptors is a male donor with ankylosing spondylitis or in good health (not recorded which).

The J gene is TRBJ2-5, the V gene TRBV9, with 7 bases fitting TRBD1. This CDR3 is 14 amino acids long. Germline trimming cut 5 bases from V and 4 bases from J; bases unmatched to any gene: 8. CDR1 is SGDLS, CDR2 YYNGEE, per germline. The CDR3: CASRLTGSTETQYF. CDR3 in DNA: TGTGCCAGCAGACTGACAGGGAGTACAGAGACCCAGTACTTC. The entire variable domain, with the rest obtained from reference TRBV9 and TRBJ2-5, is as follows: DSGVTQTPKHLITATGQRVTLRCSPRSGDLSVYWYQQSLDQGLQFLIQYYNGEERAKGNILERFSAQQFPDLHSELNLSSLELGDSALYFCASRLTGSTETQYFGPGTRLLVL.

Many counts were recorded for this clonotype. The rearrangement uses TRBV9 and TRBJ1-1, with D perhaps TRBD1 (5 bases). Germline assignment: CDR1 SGDLS and CDR2 YYNGEE. The CDR3 loop spans 14 amino acids. V shed 0 bases and J shed 4 bases, with 10 bases lying between them. The CDR3 coding sequence is TGTGCCAGCAGCGTAGACGCCGGGGGCACTGAAGCTTTCTTT. It codes for CASSVDAGGTEAFF.

In its sample, this clonotype was seen many times. This rearrangement joins TRBV9 to TRBJ2-2; D might be TRBD1 or TRBD2, each matching 5 bases. The ends were cut back, 4 bases at V and 1 base at J, with 11 bases in the middle. The CDR3 has 15 residues. Per the germline V gene, CDR1 is SGDLS and CDR2 is YYNGEE. CDR3 DNA: TGTGCCAGCAGCATTGGGACGGAGAACACCGGGGAGCTGTTTTTT. This encodes CASSIGTENTGELFF. Based on the CDR3 plus reference TRBV9 and TRBJ2-2, the full variable domain is DSGVTQTPKHLITATGQRVTLRCSPRSGDLSVYWYQQSLDQGLQFLIQYYNGEERAKGNILERFSAQQFPDLHSELNLSSLELGDSALYFCASSIGTENTGELFFGEGSRLTVL.

Ten or more counts support this clonotype. The chain employs TRBV9 and TRBJ1-1, with D perhaps matching TRBD1 (6 bases). Germline V gene sequence: CDR1 SGDLS, CDR2 YYNGEE. V was cut by 0 bases and J by 8 bases, with 11 bases left in between. This CDR3 contains 13 residues. The CDR3 DNA reads as TGTGCCAGCAGCGTAGATGCAGGGGCGGAAGCTTTCTTT. This codes for CASSVDAGAEAFF.

This clonotype was detected many times. The rearrangement uses TRBV9 and TRBJ1-6; perhaps TRBD1 as D (5 bases). Trimming stripped 3 bases from V and 4 bases from J, with 17 bases between. In germline, CDR1 is SGDLS, CDR2 YYNGEE. This CDR3 has 17 residues. The CDR3 DNA sequence: TGTGCCAGCAGCGCCCCATCGGGACTGTCGTATAATTCACCCCTCCACTTT. Its translation is CASSAPSGLSYNSPLHF.

Many counts were recorded for this clonotype. This chain connects TRBV19 to TRBJ2-6; D unresolved. Trimming cost V 5 bases and J 0 bases, with 8 bases left between them. The CDR3 sequence is 15 residues long. Germline-derived CDR1 and CDR2 are LNHDA and SQIVND (reference sequence). The CDR3 nucleotides are TGTGCCAGTAGTGCCCAGAGCTCTGGGGCCAACGTCCTGACTTTC. It translates to CASSAQSSGANVLTF. The full variable domain, rest sourced from reference TRBV19 and TRBJ2-6, is DGGITQSPKYLFRKEGQNVTLSCEQNLNHDAMYWYRQDPGQGLRLIYYSQIVNDFQKGDIAEGYSVSREKKESFPLTVTSAQKNPTAFYLCASSAQSSGANVLTFGAGSRLTVL.

This clonotype was recorded many times. V and J are TRBV9 and TRBJ1-2; 7 bases fit TRBD1. CDR3 length equals 14 residues. The junction had 1 base not matched to a gene; V was cut back by 0 bases and J by 2 bases. CDR1 is SGDLS and CDR2 is YYNGEE in the germline V gene. The chain's CDR3 is CASSVGRGNYGYTF. DNA for the CDR3: TGTGCCAGCAGCGTAGGCAGGGGGAACTATGGCTACACCTTC.

The sample holds many counts of this clonotype. V is TRBV9 and J is TRBJ2-2; no clear D. Germline CDR1 is SGDLS and CDR2 is YYNGEE. The CDR3 consists of 11 residues. V was pared by 4 bases and J by 4 bases, with 2 bases between. The CDR3 DNA reads TGTGCCAGCAGCTCCACCGGGGAGCTGTTTTTT. This gives the protein CASSSTGELFF.

The sample holds many counts of this clonotype. J is TRBJ1-4 and V is TRBV9, with D possibly being TRBD1 (5 bases). CDR1 and CDR2 from the germline V gene are SGDLS and YYNGEE. Trimming removed 4 bases at V and 4 bases at J, with 17 bases between. CDR3 length: 16 amino acids. CDR3 DNA: TGTGCCAGCAGCCCCGCTTCGGGGCTTTTTAATGAAAAACTGTTTTTT. This translates into CASSPASGLFNEKLFF.

This clonotype has ten or more counts. The chain couples TRBV9 to TRBJ2-3; 11 bases match TRBD1. The CDR3 has 20 amino acids. Germline loops: CDR1 SGDLS, CDR2 YYNGEE. J gave up 0 bases and V 3 bases, and 15 bases lay outside the gene matches. The CDR3 sequence: CASSGSGTGGVGRSTDTQYF. DNA of the CDR3: TGTGCCAGCAGCGGATCCGGGACAGGGGGGGTAGGCCGGAGCACAGATACGCAGTATTTT.

This clonotype was observed at least ten times. The chain combines TRBV9 with TRBJ2-1; 9 bases are shared with TRBD1. The V gene's germline CDR1 is SGDLS and CDR2 YYNGEE. V dropped 2 bases and J dropped 2; count of bases not matched to a gene: 2. This CDR3 is built from 15 residues. CDR3 protein: CASSVGDRAYNEQFF. The CDR3 DNA reads as TGTGCCAGCAGCGTGGGGGACAGGGCCTACAATGAGCAGTTCTTC.

This clonotype was seen ten or more times. This sequence joins TRBV9 and TRBJ2-1, with a tentative D call TRBD1 (6 bases). The germline gives CDR1 SGDLS, CDR2 YYNGEE. V was pared by 4 bases and J by 1 base, with 12 bases between. The CDR3 totals 15 residues. Here the CDR3 DNA reads TGTGCCAGCAGCCCGACAACAGGGTCCTACAATGAGCAGTTCTTC. This encodes CASSPTTGSYNEQFF.

This clonotype showed up many times. The J gene is TRBJ2-2, the V gene TRBV9, with D unclear. The CDR3 has 13 residues. The germline V gene encodes CDR1 SGDLS and CDR2 YYNGEE. V was trimmed by 0 bases and J by 8 bases, leaving 8 bases between them. The CDR3 coding sequence is TGTGCCAGCAGCGTAGCGCCGGATGGGGAGCTGTTTTTT. Its translation: CASSVAPDGELFF.

This clonotype was detected many times. The V gene is TRBV9, the J gene TRBJ1-3; D is unresolved. Germline V gives CDR1 SGDLS, CDR2 YYNGEE. Trimming left V 3 bases short and J 0 bases short, with 7 bases between. This CDR3 comprises 14 residues. The CDR3: CASSETSSGNTIYF. The CDR3 bases are TGTGCCAGCAGCGAGACGTCCTCTGGAAACACCATATATTTT.

This clonotype has a count of ten or more. The J gene is TRBJ2-1, the V gene TRBV9; 9 nucleotides agree with TRBD2. The germline V gene encodes CDR1 SGDLS and CDR2 YYNGEE. The V gene end was trimmed by 0 bases and the J gene end by 0 bases; junction bases not matched to a gene: 1. CDR3 length equals 16 residues. Here the CDR3 DNA reads TGTGCCAGCAGCGTAGGGGGACTAGCCTCCTACAATGAGCAGTTCTTC. It translates to CASSVGGLASYNEQFF.

This clonotype was observed many times. The chain carries TRBV9 and TRBJ1-1; TRBD1 aligns across 8 bases. CDR3 length: 16 residues. V gave up 4 bases and J gave up 3 bases; unmatched junction bases: 11. CDR1 and CDR2 from the germline V gene are SGDLS and YYNGEE. The DNA for the CDR3 is TGTGCCAGCAGCTCCCGGACAGGGAGGACAGACACTGAAGCTTTCTTT. Protein: CASSSRTGRTDTEAFF.

This clonotype came up many times. DNA for the CDR3: TGTGCCAGCAGCCCTAGACAGGGGCTGGGAAGCTCTGGGGCCAACGTCCTGACTTTC. It specifies CASSPRQGLGSSGANVLTF. The chain joins TRBV9 to TRBJ2-6; 8 bases are shared with TRBD1. The CDR3 has 19 amino acids. J gave up 0 bases and V 4 bases, and 12 bases lay outside the gene matches. CDR1 SGDLS and CDR2 YYNGEE come from the germline V gene. Full variable domain (remainder filled in from reference TRBV9 and TRBJ2-6): DSGVTQTPKHLITATGQRVTLRCSPRSGDLSVYWYQQSLDQGLQFLIQYYNGEERAKGNILERFSAQQFPDLHSELNLSSLELGDSALYFCASSPRQGLGSSGANVLTFGAGSRLTVL.

The table lists this clonotype with many counts. This chain links TRBV9 with TRBJ2-1; D call uncertain. Germline CDR1 is SGDLS and CDR2 is YYNGEE. The CDR3 sequence is 18 residues long. The V end lost 0 bases, the J end lost 7 bases, and 23 bases lay between the germline ends. CDR3 loop: CASSVETRPSVFINEQFF. CDR3 DNA sequence: TGTGCCAGCAGCGTAGAAACTCGGCCGAGCGTGTTTATAAATGAGCAGTTCTTC. Filled out from reference TRBV9 and TRBJ2-1, the complete variable domain reads DSGVTQTPKHLITATGQRVTLRCSPRSGDLSVYWYQQSLDQGLQFLIQYYNGEERAKGNILERFSAQQFPDLHSELNLSSLELGDSALYFCASSVETRPSVFINEQFFGPGTRLTVL.

This clonotype is classed as medium-sized. This rearrangement joins TRBV28 to TRBJ2-7, with TRBD1 matching over 9 bases. Germline CDR1 is MDHEN and CDR2 is SYDVKM. The CDR3 runs 16 residues. Germline trimming cut 10 bases from V and 4 bases from J; bases unmatched to any gene: 17. CDR3 nucleotide sequence: TGTGCCATGTTAGTGGAGAGGACAGGGGCCAAGTACGAGCAGTACGTC. Translation gives CAMLVERTGAKYEQYV.

This clonotype showed up just a few times. The DNA for the CDR3 is TGTGCCAGCAGCCCTCGGGGTAACTATGGCTACACCTTC. It translates to CASSPRGNYGYTF. The rearrangement uses TRBV9 and TRBJ1-2; D gene unclear. From germline, CDR1 is SGDLS and CDR2 YYNGEE. V dropped 4 bases and J dropped 1 base, with 8 bases sitting between them. The CDR3 has 13 residues.

This clonotype was counted at least ten times. The V call is TRBV9, the J call TRBJ2-6; D not resolved. The ends were cut back, 3 bases at V and 1 base at J, with 5 bases in the middle. The germline V gene has CDR1 SGDLS and CDR2 YYNGEE. This CDR3 has 14 amino acids. The CDR3 DNA is TGTGCCAGCAGCGCAGAGTCTGGGGCCAACGTCCTGACTTTC. It is translated as CASSAESGANVLTF.